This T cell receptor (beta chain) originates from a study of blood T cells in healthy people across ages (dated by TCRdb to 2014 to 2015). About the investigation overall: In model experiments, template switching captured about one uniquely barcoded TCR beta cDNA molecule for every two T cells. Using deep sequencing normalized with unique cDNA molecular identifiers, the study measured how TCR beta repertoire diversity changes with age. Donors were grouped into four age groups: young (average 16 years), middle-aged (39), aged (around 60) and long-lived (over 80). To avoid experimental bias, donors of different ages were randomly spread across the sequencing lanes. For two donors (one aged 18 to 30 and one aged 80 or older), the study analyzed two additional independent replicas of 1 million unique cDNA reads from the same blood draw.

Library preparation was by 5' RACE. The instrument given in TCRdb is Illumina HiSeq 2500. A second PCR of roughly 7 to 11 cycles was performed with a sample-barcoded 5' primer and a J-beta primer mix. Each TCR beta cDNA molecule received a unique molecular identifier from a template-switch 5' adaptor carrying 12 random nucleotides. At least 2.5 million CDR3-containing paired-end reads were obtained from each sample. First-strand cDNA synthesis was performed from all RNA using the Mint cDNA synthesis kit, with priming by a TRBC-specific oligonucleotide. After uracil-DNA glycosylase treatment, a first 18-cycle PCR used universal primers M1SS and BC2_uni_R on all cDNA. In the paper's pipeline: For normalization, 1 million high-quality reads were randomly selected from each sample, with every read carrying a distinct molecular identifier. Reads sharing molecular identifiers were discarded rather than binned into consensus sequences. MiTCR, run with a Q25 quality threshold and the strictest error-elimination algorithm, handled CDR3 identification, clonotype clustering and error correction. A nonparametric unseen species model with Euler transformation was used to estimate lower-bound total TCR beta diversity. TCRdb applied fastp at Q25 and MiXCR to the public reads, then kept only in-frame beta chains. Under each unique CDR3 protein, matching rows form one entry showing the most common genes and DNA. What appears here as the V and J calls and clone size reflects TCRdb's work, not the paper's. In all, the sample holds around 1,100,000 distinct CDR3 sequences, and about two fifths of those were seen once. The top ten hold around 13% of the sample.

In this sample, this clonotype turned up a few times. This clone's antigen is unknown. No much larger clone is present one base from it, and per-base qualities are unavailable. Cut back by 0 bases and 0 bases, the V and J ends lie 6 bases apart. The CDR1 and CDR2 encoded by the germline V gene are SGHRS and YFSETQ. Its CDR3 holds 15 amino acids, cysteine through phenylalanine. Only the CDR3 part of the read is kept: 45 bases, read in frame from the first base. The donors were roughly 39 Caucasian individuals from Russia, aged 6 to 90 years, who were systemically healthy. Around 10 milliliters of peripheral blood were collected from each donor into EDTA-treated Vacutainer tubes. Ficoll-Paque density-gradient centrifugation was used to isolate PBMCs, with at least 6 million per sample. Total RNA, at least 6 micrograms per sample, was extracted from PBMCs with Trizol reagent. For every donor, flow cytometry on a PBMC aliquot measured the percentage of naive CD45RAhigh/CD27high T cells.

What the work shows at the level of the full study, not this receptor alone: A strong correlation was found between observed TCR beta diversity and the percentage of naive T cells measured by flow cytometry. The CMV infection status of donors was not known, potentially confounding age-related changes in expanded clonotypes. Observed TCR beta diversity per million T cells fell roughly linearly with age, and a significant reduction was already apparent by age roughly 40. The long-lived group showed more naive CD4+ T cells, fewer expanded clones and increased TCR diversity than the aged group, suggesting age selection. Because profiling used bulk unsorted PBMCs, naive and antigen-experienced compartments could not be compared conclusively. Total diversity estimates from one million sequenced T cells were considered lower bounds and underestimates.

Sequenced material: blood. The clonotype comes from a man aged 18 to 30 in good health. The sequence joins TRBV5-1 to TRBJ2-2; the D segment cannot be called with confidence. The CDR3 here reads CASSLETTNTGELFF. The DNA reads TGCGCCAGCAGCTTGGAGACAACGAACACCGGGGAGCTGTTTTTT.